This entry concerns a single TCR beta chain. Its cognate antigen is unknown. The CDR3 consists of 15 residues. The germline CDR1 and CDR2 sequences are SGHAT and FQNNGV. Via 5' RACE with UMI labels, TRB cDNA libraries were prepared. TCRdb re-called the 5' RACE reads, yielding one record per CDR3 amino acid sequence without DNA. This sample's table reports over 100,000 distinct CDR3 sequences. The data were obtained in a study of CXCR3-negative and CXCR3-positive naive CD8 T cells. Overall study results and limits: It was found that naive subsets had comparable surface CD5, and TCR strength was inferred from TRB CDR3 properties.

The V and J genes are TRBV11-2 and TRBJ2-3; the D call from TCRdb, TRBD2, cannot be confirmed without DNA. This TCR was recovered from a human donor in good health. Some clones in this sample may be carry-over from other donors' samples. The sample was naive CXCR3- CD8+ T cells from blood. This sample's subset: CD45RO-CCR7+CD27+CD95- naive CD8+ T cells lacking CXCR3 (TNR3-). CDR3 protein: CASSSRLAVTDTQYF.